The 12 T cell receptor beta chains in this list originate from one sample, sequenced in a study of OX40 agonist ivuxolimab in advanced cancers. Library prep was done by the immunoSEQ multiplex PCR assay. Imported from immuneACCESS, the table was reduced by TCRdb to in-frame sequences with V and J called. These copies leave out some clones; in studies compared against another copy, an unresolved V gene accounts for under half, and the cause of the remainder is not known. The sample contains more than 80,000 clones, less than 95% of them found a single time. The top ten clonotypes cover approximately 8.4% of the sample. The input for sequencing was CD4+ or CD8+ T cells sorted from blood, taken in a trial of the OX40 agonist ivuxolimab. Every receptor here comes from an adult with an advanced solid tumor such as melanoma, head and neck, liver or kidney cancer.

This rearrangement joins TRBV5-4 to TRBJ2-1; 7 bases are a match to TRBD2. V lost 4 bases to trimming and J lost 7 bases; unmatched junction nucleotides: 14. The CDR3 has 16 amino acids. Germline V gene lookup returns CDR1 SGHNT and CDR2 YYREEE (reference sequence). The CDR3 DNA sequence: TGTGCCAGCAGCGCCGGGCCGGCGGGAGTCAGGAATGAGCAGTTCTTC. Its translation: CASSAGPAGVRNEQFF. Filled out from reference TRBV5-4 and TRBJ2-1, the complete variable domain reads ETGVTQSPTHLIKTRGQQVTLRCSSQSGHNTVSWYQQALGQGPQFIFQYYREEENGRGNFPPRFSGLQFPNYSSELNVNALELDDSALYLCASSAGPAGVRNEQFFGPGTRLTVL.

CDR3 DNA sequence: TGTGCCAGCAGCTTGGCGCGCGGGAGGGTGCGCACAGATACGCAGTATTTT. Its protein is CASSLARGRVRTDTQYF. V is TRBV5-4 and J is TRBJ2-3; the match to TRBD2 covers 9 bases. Losses at the gene ends were 0 bases for V and 1 base for J; bases not matched to a gene: 6. The CDR3 is made up of 17 amino acids. Germline CDR1 is SGHNT and CDR2 is YYREEE (reference sequence).

The chain couples TRBV28 to TRBJ2-1; 7 bases match TRBD2. Germline CDR1 is MDHEN and CDR2 is SYDVKM. The CDR3 spans 14 residues. The V gene end was trimmed by 2 bases and the J gene end by 7 bases; junction bases not matched to a gene: 5. CDR3 in amino acids: CASSLAGVFNEQFF. The DNA for the CDR3 is TGTGCCAGCAGTTTAGCGGGAGTATTTAATGAGCAGTTCTTC.

Notes on this clone: Other DNA sequences in the sample encode the same CDR3. V usage is TRBV5-4 and J usage is TRBJ2-7; TRBD2 matches 9 bases. Germline CDR1 is SGHNT and CDR2 is YYREEE (reference sequence). This CDR3 comprises 14 residues. With V trimmed by 2 bases and J by 1 base, 1 base remained unmatched. The CDR3 is CASSLAGGSYEQYF. CDR3 nucleotides: TGTGCCAGCAGCTTAGCGGGAGGTTCCTACGAGCAGTACTTC.

The genes are TRBV11-1 and TRBJ1-3; TRBD1 might be the D (5 bases). The germline V gene has CDR1 SGHAT and CDR2 FQDESV (reference sequence). V gave up 2 bases and J gave up 0 bases, with 11 bases separating them. The CDR3 length is 16 residues. The CDR3, as DNA: TGTGCCAGCAGCTTACGGCCTGACAGCTCTGGAAACACCATATATTTT. Translating it yields CASSLRPDSSGNTIYF.

This clone was found once. V gene TRBV18 combines with J gene TRBJ1-1, with no clear D. V was cut by 1 base and J by 1 base, with 1 base left in between. CDR1 and CDR2 (germline): KGHSH, LQKENI. The CDR3 runs to 12 residues. CDR3 sequence (DNA): TGTGCCAGCTCACCACAGAACACTGAAGCTTTCTTT. This encodes CASSPQNTEAFF.

This chain joins TRBV6-1 and TRBJ2-2; D call uncertain. CDR3 length: 12 amino acids. V lost 5 bases and J lost 2, with 3 bases in between. Germline CDR1 is MNHNS and CDR2 is SASEGT. The CDR3 nucleotides read TGTGCCAGCAGTCGTAACACCGGGGAGCTGTTTTTT. Translated: CASSRNTGELFF.

The CDR3 bases are TGTGCCAGCAGCCCCAGGGCCGGGACAGGCTTCTCTGGAAACACCATATATTTT. Its translation is CASSPRAGTGFSGNTIYF. The chain combines TRBV7-8 with TRBJ1-3; 8 nucleotides agree with TRBD1. CDR3 size: 18 residues. V shed 5 bases, J shed 0 bases, and the junction held 12 bases outside the gene matches. From germline, CDR1 is SGHVS and CDR2 FQNEAQ.

This chain connects TRBV27 to TRBJ2-5; the match to TRBD2 covers 9 bases. The DNA end favors TRBJ2-7, so the J call may be wrong. Germline V gene lookup returns CDR1 MNHEY and CDR2 SMNVEV (reference sequence). The CDR3 extends over 14 amino acids. The CDR3 protein is CASSPIAGDYEQYF. DNA for the CDR3: TGTGCCAGCAGTCCCATAGCGGGAGACTACGAGCAGTACTTC.

V usage is TRBV27 and J usage is TRBJ2-4; 8 bases are shared with TRBD1. There are 14 residues in the CDR3. The V segment lost 2 bases and the J segment 7 bases; nucleotides outside the gene matches: 4. Germline V gene data show CDR1 as MNHEY and CDR2 as SMNVEV (reference sequence). CDR3 protein: CASSLAGGGNIQYF. The DNA for the CDR3 is TGTGCCAGCAGTTTAGCAGGGGGCGGCAACATTCAGTACTTC.

This rearrangement joins TRBV10-3 to TRBJ2-1; TRBD2 might be the D (6 bases). There are 14 residues in the CDR3. Between the trimmed V and J ends, which lost 3 bases and 8 bases, there was a span of 14 bases. Germline lookup yields CDR1 ENHRY and CDR2 SYGVKD. CDR3 protein: CAISDKRERDEQFF. The CDR3 DNA reads TGTGCCATCAGTGATAAACGGGAGAGGGATGAGCAGTTCTTC.

This sequence joins TRBV7-3 and TRBJ2-4, with 9 bases aligning to TRBD1. J gave up 4 bases and V 5 bases, and 6 bases lay outside the gene matches. The CDR3 loop spans 15 amino acids. CDR1 SGHTA and CDR2 FQGTGA come from the germline V gene. CDR3 amino acids: CASSTTDRGKNIQYF. The CDR3 DNA sequence: TGTGCCAGCAGCACCACGGACAGGGGAAAAAACATTCAGTACTTC.